This is a list of T cell receptor beta chains from one sample in a study of shared clonotypes between healthy human individuals. Some clones are missing from TCRdb's copy, which holds only in-frame ones; the method was immunoSEQ multiplex PCR. The sample lists around 1.9 million clones; just over 90% were seen once. The specimen was naive CD8+ T cells from PBMCs. The origin of the receptors is a man aged 18 to 35 in good health. Some clones in this sample may be carry-over from other donors' samples. Each CDR3 is given with its conserved first and last residue. Fields, in order: clone size, D gene, J gene, V gene, CDR3 DNA, CDR3 protein. The D gene is left open where the match is weak. The size of a clone is reported for some rows only, either as once, few or many, or as a class for expanded clones.

abundance: -
d_gene: -
j_gene: TRBJ1-1
v_gene: TRBV5-1
CDR3nt: TGCGCCAGCAGCTTGGTCCCGGGGAAGCTGAACACTGAAGCTTTCTTT
CDR3aa: CASSLVPGKLNTEAFF

abundance: -
d_gene: -
j_gene: TRBJ2-2
v_gene: TRBV7-6
CDR3nt: TGTGCCAGCAGCTTAGTGGATAGCGCCCTATTAACCGGGGAGCTGTTTTTT
CDR3aa: CASSLVDSALLTGELFF

abundance: few
d_gene: -
j_gene: TRBJ1-5
v_gene: TRBV19
CDR3nt: TGTGCCAGCCGACCTTATAGCAATCAGCCCCAGCATTTT
CDR3aa: CASRPYSNQPQHF

abundance: -
d_gene: -
j_gene: TRBJ1-5
v_gene: TRBV7-9
CDR3nt: TGTGCCAGCAGCGGACCAATCGGGGGCGATCAGCCCCAGCATTTT
CDR3aa: CASSGPIGGDQPQHF

abundance: -
d_gene: -
j_gene: TRBJ2-7
v_gene: TRBV2
CDR3nt: TGTGCCAGCAGTGAAGCCCCCGTCAAACAGAACTCCTACGAGCAGTACTTC
CDR3aa: CASSEAPVKQNSYEQYF

abundance: -
d_gene: TRBD2
j_gene: TRBJ2-2
v_gene: TRBV7-8
CDR3nt: TGTGCCAGCAGCTTTTCCCCAGCGGGAGTCCCACCTTTGAACACCGGGGAGCTGTTTTTT
CDR3aa: CASSFSPAGVPPLNTGELFF

abundance: -
d_gene: -
j_gene: TRBJ2-7
v_gene: TRBV4-2
CDR3nt: TGTGCCAGCAGCCAAATCGTGGGACTCGGTTCCTACGAGCAGTACTTC
CDR3aa: CASSQIVGLGSYEQYF

abundance: -
d_gene: -
j_gene: TRBJ1-1
v_gene: TRBV25-1
CDR3nt: TGTGCCAGCGGTCCCCGGGGCCTCTGGCCGCGTGCTGAAGCTTTCTTT
CDR3aa: CASGPRGLWPRAEAFF

abundance: -
d_gene: -
j_gene: TRBJ2-1
v_gene: TRBV7-9
CDR3nt: TGTGCCAGCAGCTTGGGGGGGCGTGAGCAGTTCTTC
CDR3aa: CASSLGGREQFF

abundance: -
d_gene: -
j_gene: TRBJ2-7
v_gene: TRBV7-9
CDR3nt: TGTGCCAGCAGCTTAGGGCCGATCGAGCAGTACTTC
CDR3aa: CASSLGPIEQYF

abundance: -
d_gene: -
j_gene: TRBJ1-1
v_gene: TRBV28
CDR3nt: TGTGCCAGCGTTCAGGGGCTGAACACTGAAGCTTTCTTT
CDR3aa: CASVQGLNTEAFF

abundance: few
d_gene: -
j_gene: TRBJ2-7
v_gene: TRBV27
CDR3nt: TGTGCCAGCAGCCAACAGGGCTACGAGCAGTACTTC
CDR3aa: CASSQQGYEQYF

abundance: -
d_gene: -
j_gene: TRBJ2-1
v_gene: TRBV27
CDR3nt: TGTGCCAGCAGTTTATCGATGGGGGAGTGGGGTAATGAGCAGTTCTTC
CDR3aa: CASSLSMGEWGNEQFF

abundance: -
d_gene: -
j_gene: TRBJ2-2
v_gene: TRBV13
CDR3nt: TGTGCCAGCAGCGCCCCACAGGGCCATACCACCGGGGAGCTGTTTTTT
CDR3aa: CASSAPQGHTTGELFF

abundance: -
d_gene: -
j_gene: TRBJ1-1
v_gene: TRBV27
CDR3nt: TGTGCCAGCAGTTTAGGGTATGGCACTGAAGCTTTCTTT
CDR3aa: CASSLGYGTEAFF

abundance: -
d_gene: -
j_gene: TRBJ2-2
v_gene: TRBV6-6
CDR3nt: TGTGCCAGCAGTTACTACGGGAATGGGGTAACCGGGGAGCTGTTTTTT
CDR3aa: CASSYYGNGVTGELFF

abundance: few
d_gene: TRBD1
j_gene: TRBJ1-1
v_gene: TRBV30
CDR3nt: TGTGCCTGGACTCCCCAGACAGGGTATGAAGCTTTCTTT
CDR3aa: CAWTPQTGYEAFF

abundance: -
d_gene: TRBD2
j_gene: TRBJ2-1
v_gene: TRBV13
CDR3nt: TGTGCCAGCAGCTTAGAACTGGCTAGCGGGAGTACGGATGAGCAGTTCTTC
CDR3aa: CASSLELASGSTDEQFF

abundance: -
d_gene: -
j_gene: TRBJ2-1
v_gene: TRBV7-9
CDR3nt: TGTGCCAGCAGCGACCCTAGGGGCTTTTCCCCTTCGGATGAGCAGTTCTTC
CDR3aa: CASSDPRGFSPSDEQFF

abundance: -
d_gene: -
j_gene: TRBJ2-7
v_gene: TRBV29-1
CDR3nt: TGCAGCGTTGAAGGAATAGGACAAAACTACGAGCAGTACTTC
CDR3aa: CSVEGIGQNYEQYF

abundance: -
d_gene: TRBD2
j_gene: TRBJ2-7
v_gene: TRBV28
CDR3nt: TGTGCCAGCAGTTTAGGACTAGCGGACTACGAGCAGTACTTC
CDR3aa: CASSLGLADYEQYF

abundance: -
d_gene: TRBD1
j_gene: TRBJ1-2
v_gene: TRBV29-1
CDR3nt: TGCAGCGTCCCCCGACAGGGGGCATGGGAGTATGGCTACACCTTC
CDR3aa: CSVPRQGAWEYGYTF

abundance: -
d_gene: TRBD1
j_gene: TRBJ2-2
v_gene: TRBV28
CDR3nt: TGTGCCAGCAGCTCAACAGGGGTCGGCACCGGGGAGCTGTTTTTT
CDR3aa: CASSSTGVGTGELFF

abundance: -
d_gene: -
j_gene: TRBJ2-7
v_gene: TRBV5-6
CDR3nt: TGTGCCAGCAGCTCTGGTGGGGGAGGTTCGGTCGAGCAGTACTTC
CDR3aa: CASSSGGGGSVEQYF

abundance: -
d_gene: -
j_gene: TRBJ2-5
v_gene: TRBV19
CDR3nt: TGTGCCAGTAGTACCCGGGGGCTCCAAGAGACCCAGTACTTC
CDR3aa: CASSTRGLQETQYF

abundance: -
d_gene: -
j_gene: TRBJ2-7
v_gene: TRBV11-2
CDR3nt: TGTGCCAGCAGCACGGACAGCAGAGTAGGAGTCCGTCACGAGCAGTACTTC
CDR3aa: CASSTDSRVGVRHEQYF

abundance: -
d_gene: TRBD2
j_gene: TRBJ2-3
v_gene: TRBV29-1
CDR3nt: TGCAGCGTTGAGTGGCTAGCGGGAGTGGATAGCACAGATACGCAGTATTTT
CDR3aa: CSVEWLAGVDSTDTQYF

abundance: once
d_gene: -
j_gene: TRBJ2-1
v_gene: TRBV5-1
CDR3nt: TGCGCCAGCAGCTCCCCTAGCGTCTACAATGAGCAGTTCTTC
CDR3aa: CASSSPSVYNEQFF

abundance: -
d_gene: -
j_gene: TRBJ1-5
v_gene: TRBV10-3
CDR3nt: TGTGCCACTCGGGCGGATAGCAATCAGCCCCAGCATTTT
CDR3aa: CATRADSNQPQHF

abundance: -
d_gene: TRBD2
j_gene: TRBJ2-7
v_gene: TRBV10-1
CDR3nt: TGCGCCAGCAGTGATCTAGCGGGGGCCTACGAGCAGTACTTC
CDR3aa: CASSDLAGAYEQYF

abundance: -
d_gene: -
j_gene: TRBJ2-2
v_gene: TRBV5-1
CDR3nt: TGCGCCAGCAGCTTTCAGCCTCTAGGGGCGAACACCGGGGAGCTGTTTTTT
CDR3aa: CASSFQPLGANTGELFF

abundance: -
d_gene: -
j_gene: TRBJ1-5
v_gene: TRBV13
CDR3nt: TGTGCCAGCAGCTCTCAGGGTGACGCGCTCCAGCATTTT
CDR3aa: CASSSQGDALQHF

abundance: -
d_gene: -
j_gene: TRBJ1-5
v_gene: TRBV5-8
CDR3nt: TGTGCCAGCAGCTGGGATCGGGACGGACGTAGCAATCAGCCCCAGCATTTT
CDR3aa: CASSWDRDGRSNQPQHF

abundance: -
d_gene: -
j_gene: TRBJ2-7
v_gene: TRBV14
CDR3nt: TGTGCCAGCAGTCCGGCGGTATCCTACGAGCAGTACTTC
CDR3aa: CASSPAVSYEQYF

abundance: -
d_gene: TRBD2
j_gene: TRBJ2-7
v_gene: TRBV9
CDR3nt: TGTGCCAGCAGCGTAGGGGGTAGCGGGAGGGCCTTCTACGAGCAGTACTTC
CDR3aa: CASSVGGSGRAFYEQYF

abundance: -
d_gene: -
j_gene: TRBJ2-1
v_gene: TRBV28
CDR3nt: TGTGCCAGCTTTAGAACGACGGGTCACTCCTACAATGAGCAGTTCTTC
CDR3aa: CASFRTTGHSYNEQFF

abundance: few
d_gene: -
j_gene: TRBJ1-1
v_gene: TRBV2
CDR3nt: TGTGCCAGGGAGGAGGGTGAAGCTTTCTTT
CDR3aa: CAREEGEAFF

abundance: -
d_gene: -
j_gene: TRBJ1-4
v_gene: TRBV4-2
CDR3nt: TGTGCCAGCAGCCCCCGGGACTGGGGTGAAAAACTGTTTTTT
CDR3aa: CASSPRDWGEKLFF

abundance: -
d_gene: -
j_gene: TRBJ2-2
v_gene: TRBV7-9
CDR3nt: TGTGCCAGCAGCTTAGGCCTGGGGGGATCGTACACCGGGGAGCTGTTTTTT
CDR3aa: CASSLGLGGSYTGELFF

abundance: -
d_gene: -
j_gene: TRBJ2-1
v_gene: TRBV6-1
CDR3nt: TGTGCCAGCAGACACTCGGGAGTCCCCTACAATGAGCAGTTCTTC
CDR3aa: CASRHSGVPYNEQFF

abundance: -
d_gene: -
j_gene: TRBJ2-1
v_gene: TRBV7-2
CDR3nt: TGTGCCAGCAGCTTAGCCAGACTAGACAGCTCCTACAATGAGCAGTTCTTC
CDR3aa: CASSLARLDSSYNEQFF

abundance: -
d_gene: TRBD1
j_gene: TRBJ1-2
v_gene: TRBV14
CDR3nt: TGTGCCAGCAGCCAAGAACCGACAGGGATCCTCTATGGCTACACCTTC
CDR3aa: CASSQEPTGILYGYTF

abundance: -
d_gene: TRBD2
j_gene: TRBJ2-3
v_gene: TRBV11-2
CDR3nt: TGTGCCAGCAGCGAGACGGGACTAGCGGGATTAGGTACGCAGTATTTT
CDR3aa: CASSETGLAGLGTQYF

abundance: -
d_gene: -
j_gene: TRBJ2-3
v_gene: TRBV2
CDR3nt: TGTGCCAGCGGGAGCTTTCGGCCAGATACGCAGTATTTT
CDR3aa: CASGSFRPDTQYF

abundance: -
d_gene: -
j_gene: TRBJ2-3
v_gene: TRBV6-1
CDR3nt: TGTGCCAGCAGCGGTCGGGCGGGAAGGGCGGATACGCAGTATTTT
CDR3aa: CASSGRAGRADTQYF

abundance: -
d_gene: -
j_gene: TRBJ1-2
v_gene: TRBV27
CDR3nt: TGTGCCAGCAGTTACGGGACGGATTATGGCTACACCTTC
CDR3aa: CASSYGTDYGYTF

abundance: -
d_gene: -
j_gene: TRBJ2-7
v_gene: TRBV27
CDR3nt: TGTGCCAGCAGGAGCGCCCACGAGCAGTACTTC
CDR3aa: CASRSAHEQYF

abundance: -
d_gene: TRBD2
j_gene: TRBJ2-7
v_gene: TRBV4-2
CDR3nt: TGTGCCAGCAGCCCGCTAGCGGGAGGGCCCTACGAGCAGTACTTC
CDR3aa: CASSPLAGGPYEQYF

abundance: -
d_gene: TRBD2
j_gene: TRBJ2-1
v_gene: TRBV5-6
CDR3nt: TGTGCCAGCAGCTTGGATCCGGGACTAGCGGGAGGAAACGAGCAGTTCTTC
CDR3aa: CASSLDPGLAGGNEQFF

abundance: -
d_gene: TRBD2
j_gene: TRBJ2-1
v_gene: TRBV14
CDR3nt: TGTGCCAGCAGCCAAACCCCGGGACTAGTGGGAGGGCCCTCCTACAATGAGCAGTTCTTC
CDR3aa: CASSQTPGLVGGPSYNEQFF

abundance: -
d_gene: -
j_gene: TRBJ1-5
v_gene: TRBV16
CDR3nt: TGTGCCAGCAGCCACTCTTCCGGGGCAAGCAATCAGCCCCAGCATTTT
CDR3aa: CASSHSSGASNQPQHF

abundance: -
d_gene: TRBD1
j_gene: TRBJ1-4
v_gene: TRBV27
CDR3nt: TGTGCCAGCAGCGGACAGGGGGGGGATGAAAAACTGTTTTTT
CDR3aa: CASSGQGGDEKLFF

abundance: once
d_gene: TRBD2
j_gene: TRBJ2-5
v_gene: TRBV28
CDR3nt: TGTGCCACCACCTCCCCCATGGGAGGGTACCAAGAGACCCAGTACTTC
CDR3aa: CATTSPMGGYQETQYF

abundance: -
d_gene: TRBD1
j_gene: TRBJ1-2
v_gene: TRBV9
CDR3nt: TGTGCCAGCAGCGTAGCTCGGGACAGGGGGCACCCTAACTATGGCTACACCTTC
CDR3aa: CASSVARDRGHPNYGYTF

abundance: -
d_gene: -
j_gene: TRBJ2-1
v_gene: TRBV9
CDR3nt: TGTGCCAGCAGCGCAGGGGGGGGACAGACCTCCTACAATGAGCAGTTCTTC
CDR3aa: CASSAGGGQTSYNEQFF

abundance: -
d_gene: -
j_gene: TRBJ2-1
v_gene: TRBV4-1
CDR3nt: TGCGCCAGCAGCCAAGACAGCTGGACAGAGTCCTACAATGAGCAGTTCTTC
CDR3aa: CASSQDSWTESYNEQFF

abundance: -
d_gene: -
j_gene: TRBJ2-3
v_gene: TRBV27
CDR3nt: TGTGCCAGCAGTTTTAGGCCCAACCCGGACCCCACAGATACGCAGTATTTT
CDR3aa: CASSFRPNPDPTDTQYF